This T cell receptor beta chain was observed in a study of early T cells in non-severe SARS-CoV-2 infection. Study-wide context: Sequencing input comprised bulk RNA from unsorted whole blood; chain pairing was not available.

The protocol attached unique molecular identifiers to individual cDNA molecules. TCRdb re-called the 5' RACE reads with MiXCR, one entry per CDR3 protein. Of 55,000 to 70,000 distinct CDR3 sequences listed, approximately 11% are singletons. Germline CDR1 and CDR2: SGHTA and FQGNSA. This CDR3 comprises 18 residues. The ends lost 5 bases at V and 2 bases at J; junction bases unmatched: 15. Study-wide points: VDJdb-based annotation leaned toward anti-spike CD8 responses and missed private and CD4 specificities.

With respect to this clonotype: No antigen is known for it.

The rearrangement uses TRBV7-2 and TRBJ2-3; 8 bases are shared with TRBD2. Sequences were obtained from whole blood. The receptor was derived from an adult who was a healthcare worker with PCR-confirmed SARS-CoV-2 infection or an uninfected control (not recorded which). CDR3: CASSLGLAGAIPTDTQYF. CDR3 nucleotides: TGTGCCAGCAGCCTGGGGCTAGCGGGTGCCATCCCCACAGATACGCAGTATTTT.